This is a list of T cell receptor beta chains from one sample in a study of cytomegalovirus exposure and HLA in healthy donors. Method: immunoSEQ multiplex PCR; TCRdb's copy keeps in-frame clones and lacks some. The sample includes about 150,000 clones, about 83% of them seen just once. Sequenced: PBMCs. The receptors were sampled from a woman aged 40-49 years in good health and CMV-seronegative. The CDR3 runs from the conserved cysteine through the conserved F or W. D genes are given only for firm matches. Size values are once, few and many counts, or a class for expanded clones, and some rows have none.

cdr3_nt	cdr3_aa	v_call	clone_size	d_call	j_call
TGTGCCAGCACCCCCGGGGGGTCATCCTACGAGCAGTACTTC	CASTPGGSSYEQYF	TRBV7-2	-	TRBD2	TRBJ2-7
TGTGCCAGCAGCCGGGACAGGGGTGATGAAGCTTTCTTT	CASSRDRGDEAFF	TRBV4-2	-	TRBD1	TRBJ1-1
TGTGCCAGCTCACCCCTAGAGACAGCCCCGTTTGGCTACACCTTC	CASSPLETAPFGYTF	TRBV18	-	-	TRBJ1-2
TGCGCCAGCAGCTTCTTAGACAGGAACGGCGAGCAGTACTTC	CASSFLDRNGEQYF	TRBV5-1	few	-	TRBJ2-7
TGCAGCGTCCCGGACAGGGGAACCTACAATGAGCAGTTCTTC	CSVPDRGTYNEQFF	TRBV29-1	once	TRBD1	TRBJ2-1
TGTGCCAGCAGCTTAGAGGGGGAGGGCACTGAAGCTTTCTTT	CASSLEGEGTEAFF	TRBV7-9	few	-	TRBJ1-1
TGTGCCAGCAGCTCCCCTCCGGGCTACGAGCAGTACTTC	CASSSPPGYEQYF	TRBV7-2	-	-	TRBJ2-7
TGTGCCACCGGGACTCCTTCCTACGAGCAGTACTTC	CATGTPSYEQYF	TRBV6-5	-	-	TRBJ2-7
TGTGCCAGCAGTGTGCAGAGCAATCAGCCCCAGCATTTT	CASSVQSNQPQHF	TRBV7-2	-	-	TRBJ1-5
TGCGCCACCACCTCTAGCGGGTCCTTCTCTGGGGCCAACGTCCTGACTTTC	CATTSSGSFSGANVLTF	TRBV10-2	-	TRBD2	TRBJ2-6
TGTGCCAGCAGCTTGCGGACAAGATCAGACTTC	CASSLRTRSDF	TRBV5-5	few	-	TRBJ2-7
TGTGCCAGCAGTAAATCTAGCGCCACTCACAATGAGCAGTTCTTC	CASSKSSATHNEQFF	TRBV6-6	-	-	TRBJ2-1
TGTGCCAGCAGCTTAGCGTCGACAGGGTGGGACATTCAGTACTTC	CASSLASTGWDIQYF	TRBV7-2	-	TRBD1	TRBJ2-4
TGCGCCAGCAGCTTGGCTCTCTCGAATGAGCAGTTCTTC	CASSLALSNEQFF	TRBV5-1	-	-	TRBJ2-1
TGTGCCAGCAGACAAATAGCGGGATCGGATACGCAGTATTTT	CASRQIAGSDTQYF	TRBV7-6	-	TRBD2	TRBJ2-3
TGCGCCAGCAGCTTCCACCGACAGGGGGCGGTGGGGAACACTGAAGCTTTCTTT	CASSFHRQGAVGNTEAFF	TRBV5-1	-	TRBD1	TRBJ1-1
TGTGCCTGGGGCGGAGGGTTTGAAGCTTTCTTT	CAWGGGFEAFF	TRBV30	once	-	TRBJ1-1
TGTGCCATCAGTGACCCCACAGCTTTTTACGAGCAGTACTTC	CAISDPTAFYEQYF	TRBV10-3	-	-	TRBJ2-7
TGTGCCAGCAGTTTTTCCGGTTTTGGTCAGCCCCAGCATTTT	CASSFSGFGQPQHF	TRBV28	once	-	TRBJ1-5
TGTGCCAGCAGTCGGGAGGTTTCTGAAAAACTGTTTTTT	CASSREVSEKLFF	TRBV6-4	once	-	TRBJ1-4
TGTGCCAGCAGTTTGGGACTAGCGGGGGTGATTACCGGGGGGCAGTTCTTC	CASSLGLAGVITGGQFF	TRBV28	-	TRBD2	TRBJ2-1
TGCGCCAGCAGCTGGAACCTCGGGGGAGAGCAGTACTTC	CASSWNLGGEQYF	TRBV5-1	-	-	TRBJ2-7
TGTGCCAGCGGGAGGGACGGAAATAATTCACCCCTCCACTTT	CASGRDGNNSPLHF	TRBV27	-	-	TRBJ1-6
TGCGCCTTCCGGGAGGGCCAGGCCGGGGAGCTGTTTTTT	CAFREGQAGELFF	TRBV5-1	few	TRBD2	TRBJ2-2
TGTGCCAGCAGTGCTTCGGGACTCCCGGGAGACTATGGCTACACCTTC	CASSASGLPGDYGYTF	TRBV25-1	-	-	TRBJ1-2
TGTGCCAGCAGTTACCTGGATACGCAGTATTTT	CASSYLDTQYF	TRBV6-5	-	-	TRBJ2-3
TGTGCCAGCAGTTATGGACTAGTGGGTGCAGGCCAGTACTTC	CASSYGLVGAGQYF	TRBV2	once	TRBD2	TRBJ2-5
TGCAGCGTTGTCCTCAGCAAAAACATTCAGTACTTC	CSVVLSKNIQYF	TRBV29-1	few	-	TRBJ2-4
TGTGCCAGCAGTTTATCGCCGGGACACACCGGGAGGCAAGAGACCCAGTACTTC	CASSLSPGHTGRQETQYF	TRBV27	once	-	TRBJ2-5
TGTGCCAGCAGCTTGGTGGGGGGGACGCTAACAGATACGCAGTATTTT	CASSLVGGTLTDTQYF	TRBV5-6	-	TRBD2	TRBJ2-3
TGTGCCAGCAGCTTAGCGCGGGGAAACACTGAAGCTTTCTTT	CASSLARGNTEAFF	TRBV7-9	-	-	TRBJ1-1
TGTGCCAGCAGTGATGGGGGGGCGAGGGAGACCCAGTACTTC	CASSDGGARETQYF	TRBV2	-	-	TRBJ2-5
TGTGCCAGCAGCGCAGGGGATGGGAATTCACCCCTCCACTTT	CASSAGDGNSPLHF	TRBV6-1	-	-	TRBJ1-6
TGTGCCTGGAGTGGGGGGCGCGAGCAGTTCTTC	CAWSGGREQFF	TRBV30	once	-	TRBJ2-1
TGTGCCAGTACCGATAGCGGTTATCGGCAGCCCCAGCATTTT	CASTDSGYRQPQHF	TRBV19	-	-	TRBJ1-5
TGCGCCAGCAGCTTGGGGGTAGCGGGAGTATGGTCCTACGAGCAGTACTTC	CASSLGVAGVWSYEQYF	TRBV5-1	-	TRBD2	TRBJ2-7
TGTGCCATCAGCCCCGGGACTAGCGGGAGGGTCCACGAGCAGTACTTC	CAISPGTSGRVHEQYF	TRBV10-3	-	TRBD2	TRBJ2-7
TGTGCCAGCAGCTTTTTCTGGGACACGATAAACTTT	CASSFFWDTINF	TRBV7-9	-	-	TRBJ1-1
TGTGCCAGCAGACAAAGACCAGGGGGTGACGGCTACACCTTC	CASRQRPGGDGYTF	TRBV2	-	TRBD1	TRBJ1-2
TGCGCCAGCAGCTACCGGGACAGGGTTAACTATGGCTACACCTTC	CASSYRDRVNYGYTF	TRBV4-1	-	TRBD1	TRBJ1-2
TGTGCCAGCATCGGCCAGGGCTACGAGCAGTACTTC	CASIGQGYEQYF	TRBV27	-	-	TRBJ2-7
TGCGCCAGCAGTGACACAGGGCCCCAAGAGACCCAGTACTTC	CASSDTGPQETQYF	TRBV6-6	-	-	TRBJ2-5
TGTGCCAGCAGCTATGACCGACAGTATGGCTACACCTTC	CASSYDRQYGYTF	TRBV7-2	-	-	TRBJ1-2
TGTGCCAGCAGCACAAGCGCGGCCTACGAGCAGTACTTC	CASSTSAAYEQYF	TRBV5-8	-	-	TRBJ2-7
TGTGCCAGCAGCTCCCGGGACAGCGTCAATGAGCAGTTCTTC	CASSSRDSVNEQFF	TRBV5-5	-	TRBD1	TRBJ2-1
TGTGCCAGCAGCTTAACCCGGGACAGCACTGAAGCTTTCTTT	CASSLTRDSTEAFF	TRBV11-3	-	TRBD1	TRBJ1-1
TGTGCCAGCCTTCCCGGGGCGGGGGGGCCAGCCGGGGAGCTGTTTTTT	CASLPGAGGPAGELFF	TRBV11-2	-	TRBD2	TRBJ2-2
TGTGCCAGTGGAACAGGCTGGGACACTGAAGCTTTCTTT	CASGTGWDTEAFF	TRBV6-1	-	-	TRBJ1-1
TGTGCTAGTGGTTTGGGACAGATAGACACCGGGGAGCTGTTTTTT	CASGLGQIDTGELFF	TRBV12-5	-	-	TRBJ2-2